This T cell receptor beta chain stems from a study of cytomegalovirus exposure and HLA in healthy donors. The germline CDR1 and CDR2 sequences are SGHTA and FQGNSA. V dropped 2 bases and J dropped 0 bases, with 2 bases sitting between them. CDR3 length equals 13 residues. This clone was recorded once. The table came from immunoSEQ multiplex PCR; TCRdb's copy has only in-frame clones and leaves some out. The table shows 200,000 to 250,000 clones, with approximately 83% occurring only once. This TCR derives from a woman aged 25 to 39 in good health and CMV-seropositive. The chain employs TRBV7-2 and TRBJ1-5; D is ambiguous. The source material was PBMCs. CDR3 sequence: CASSLSSNQPQHF. In nucleotides, the CDR3 is TGTGCCAGCAGCTTAAGTAGCAATCAGCCCCAGCATTTT.